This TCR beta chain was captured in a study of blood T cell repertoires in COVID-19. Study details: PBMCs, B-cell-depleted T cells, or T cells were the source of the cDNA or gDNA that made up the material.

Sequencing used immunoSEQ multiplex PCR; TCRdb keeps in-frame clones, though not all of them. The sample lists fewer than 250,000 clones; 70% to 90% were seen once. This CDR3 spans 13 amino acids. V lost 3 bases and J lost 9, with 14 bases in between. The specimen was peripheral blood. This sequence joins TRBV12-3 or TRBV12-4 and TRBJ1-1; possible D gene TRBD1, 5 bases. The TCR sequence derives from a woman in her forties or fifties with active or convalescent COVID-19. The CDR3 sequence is CASSFDRLGKAFF. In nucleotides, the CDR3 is TGTGCCAGCAGTTTTGACAGACTTGGCAAAGCTTTCTTT.